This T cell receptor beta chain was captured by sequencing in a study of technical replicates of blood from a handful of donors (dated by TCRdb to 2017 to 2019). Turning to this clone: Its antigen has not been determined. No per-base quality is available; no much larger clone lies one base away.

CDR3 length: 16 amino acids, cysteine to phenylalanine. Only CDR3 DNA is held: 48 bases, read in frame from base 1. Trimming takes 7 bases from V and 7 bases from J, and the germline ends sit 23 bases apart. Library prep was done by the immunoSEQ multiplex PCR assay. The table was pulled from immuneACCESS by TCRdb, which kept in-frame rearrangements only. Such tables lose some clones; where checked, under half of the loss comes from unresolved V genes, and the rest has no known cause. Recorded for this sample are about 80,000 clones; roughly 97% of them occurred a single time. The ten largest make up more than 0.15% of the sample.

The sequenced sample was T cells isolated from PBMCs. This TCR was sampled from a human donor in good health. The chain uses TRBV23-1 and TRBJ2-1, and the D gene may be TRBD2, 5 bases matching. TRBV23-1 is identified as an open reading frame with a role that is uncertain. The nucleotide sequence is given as TGCGCCAGCACTCCTACCCTGCTAGCAGGTGGGAATGAGCAGTTCTTC. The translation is CASTPTLLAGGNEQFF.